The entry below gives a single T cell receptor beta chain sequence along with its context. This clonotype was picked up many times. Its antigen is still unknown. Base qualities are not provided; no much larger clone lies one nucleotide away. Set within a cohort of healthcare workers in London, UK, this nested case-control study involved weekly PCR testing of nasopharyngeal swabs along with blood sampling. Healthcare workers were recruited between 23 and 31 March 2020, during the week of the UK lockdown, and were followed weekly for up to about 15 weeks. According to the germline V gene, CDR1 reads SGHRS and CDR2 reads YFSETQ. Deletion took 3 bases off V and 5 bases off J, with a span of 15 bases between the germline ends. The CDR3 has 14 amino acids, counting the end cysteine and phenylalanine. Solely the CDR3 DNA is kept, with 42 bases framed from the first base. The data were obtained in a study of early T cells in non-severe SARS-CoV-2 infection (dated by TCRdb to the early 2020s). About the study as a whole: TCR sequencing used bulk RNA from unsorted whole blood, so alpha and beta chains could not be paired. What the study reported, not specific to this receptor: VDJdb matching was skewed toward anti-spike CD8 responses and likely underestimated virus-specific expansions by missing private and CD4 specificities.

The library came from 5' RACE. The sequencer was a NextSeq 500. Unique molecular identifiers were attached to individual cDNA molecules in the TCR library protocol so that sequencing error and PCR bias could be corrected. Both TCR alpha and beta chains were sequenced, and tight co-correlation was observed between alpha and beta sequence abundances in each sample. Processing in the source paper ran as follows. Decombinator V4 was used to annotate the V gene, J gene and CDR3 of the TCR sequences. Expanded TCRs were defined as changing significantly between any two time points under a Poisson model with p below 0.0001. Abundances of TCRs were expressed as counts per million after normalisation to the total number of TCRs sequenced in each sample. MAIT TCRs were defined by TRAV1-2 paired with TRAJ12, TRAJ20 or TRAJ33, and iNKT TCRs by TRAV10 paired with TRAJ18. VDJdb, accessed 1 November 2021, was searched for CMV, EBV and SARS-CoV-2 annotated TCRs, with TCRs annotated for multiple antigens excluded. TCRdb reprocessing: public reads trimmed at Q25 with fastp, clones called with MiXCR, in-frame beta chains kept. Each CDR3 protein appears once, grouped with its most common genes and DNA. Clone size and V and J calls follow TCRdb, not the original study. The sample table holds some 57,000 distinct CDR3 sequences, of which 10% to 15% were seen once. Roughly 5% of the sample is in the top ten clones.

Source material: whole blood. This sequence was found in an adult who was a healthcare worker with PCR-confirmed SARS-CoV-2 infection or an uninfected control (not recorded which). The chain was built from TRBV5-1 and TRBJ2-7; the D gene cannot be named for sure. The CDR3 corresponds to CASSWQDPADEQYF. The sequenced DNA: TGCGCCAGCAGCTGGCAGGACCCCGCTGACGAGCAGTACTTC.